This T cell receptor beta chain was recovered during a study of T cells after yellow fever vaccination. From the 5' RACE reads, TCRdb called clonotypes with MiXCR, one entry per CDR3 protein. The data show about 630,000 distinct CDR3 sequences, about 12% seen once. Trimming cost V 2 bases and J 5 bases; bases outside gene matches: 7. Germline lookup yields CDR1 SGHDT and CDR2 YYEEEE. CDR3 length equals 15 residues. The V call is TRBV5-6, the J call TRBJ1-5; 7 nucleotides align to TRBD1. The sample in question was PBMCs, obtained on the day of the yellow fever booster vaccination. The TCR sequence derives from a young man who received the YFV17D yellow fever vaccine. The CDR3 loop reads CASSFTGVGDQPQHF. Here the CDR3 DNA reads TGTGCCAGCAGCTTCACAGGGGTAGGGGATCAGCCCCAGCATTTT.